Each of the 5 T cell receptor beta chains below was sequenced from the same sample in a study of T cell responses to AZD1222 COVID-19 vaccine (dated by TCRdb to the early 2020s). The time point label on this specimen signifies: baseline before first vaccination. The method was the immunoSEQ multiplex PCR assay. What TCRdb holds here is the immuneACCESS table cut down to in-frame rearrangements. Part of the clones is not present; checked against another copy, under half of the missing clones reflect an unresolved V gene, and the others are unexplained. In all, the sample holds around 130,000 clones, and roughly 92% of those were seen once. The top ten clonotypes cover about 0.86% of the sample. Here the sequenced sample was peripheral blood, taken on day 0 of AZD1222 vaccination. These receptors all stem from an adult in good health.

The V gene is TRBV12-3 or TRBV12-4, the J gene TRBJ1-3; D is unclear. There are 13 residues in the CDR3. V was shortened by 11 bases and J by 0 bases, with 11 bases between the two germline ends. CDR3 in amino acids: CAFRRPSGNTIYF. The CDR3 coding sequence is TGTGCCTTCAGGAGGCCCTCTGGAAACACCATATATTTT.

This chain links TRBV6-5 with TRBJ1-1; no definite D call. This CDR3 has 12 residues. CDR1 is MNHEY and CDR2 is SVGAGI in the germline V gene. V lost 9 bases and J lost 6, with 14 bases in between. The CDR3 loop reads CASMDYFAEAFF. The CDR3 region has the DNA TGTGCCAGTATGGACTACTTTGCTGAAGCTTTCTTT.

This clone was detected only once. The chain combines TRBV13 with TRBJ1-1; D is unresolved. The V and J ends lost 3 bases and 3 bases respectively, with 8 bases between them. Germline V gene lookup returns CDR1 PRHDT and CDR2 FYEKMQ (reference sequence). The CDR3 spans 13 residues. The CDR3 spells CASSFADDTEAFF. CDR3 DNA sequence: TGTGCCAGCAGCTTCGCCGACGACACTGAAGCTTTCTTT.

V and J are TRBV5-5 and TRBJ2-7; D is possibly TRBD2 (5 bases). The V end lost 0 bases, the J end lost 3 bases, and 13 bases lay between the germline ends. Germline lookup yields CDR1 SGHKS and CDR2 YYEKEE (reference sequence). This CDR3 is 15 amino acids long. This CDR3 reads CASSLAIEGFYEQYF. In DNA, the CDR3 is TGTGCCAGCAGCTTGGCGATAGAGGGCTTCTACGAGCAGTACTTC.

The CDR3 sequence is CASSLQVEGTEAFF. The CDR3 bases are TGTGCCAGCAGCTTGCAGGTGGAGGGCACTGAAGCTTTCTTT. The V gene is TRBV5-6, the J gene TRBJ1-1, with no clear D. This CDR3 comprises 14 residues. Germline V gives CDR1 SGHDT, CDR2 YYEEEE. Trimming removed 1 base from V and 4 bases from J, with 11 bases in between.